This T cell receptor (beta chain) was captured by sequencing in a study of blood T cells in healthy people across ages. Whole-study results and caveats: Strong correlation existed between TCR beta diversity and naive T cell percentage.

Germline V gene lookup returns CDR1 SQVTM and CDR2 ANQGSEA. V trimming: 4 bases; J trimming: 1 base; junction bases outside the gene matches: 8. The CDR3 consists of 16 residues. A second PCR, run for about 7 to 11 cycles, used a sample-barcoded 5' primer plus a J-beta primer mix. Every cDNA molecule bore a tag from a template-switch adaptor containing 12 random nucleotides. TCRdb recomputed calls from the 5' RACE reads with MiXCR, one row per CDR3 protein. This sample has 550,000 to 800,000 distinct CDR3 sequences; roughly 20% occur once, and the top ten carry roughly 3.7%. This clonotype showed up just a few times. The antigen remains unidentified.

This TCR came from a man between 70 and 80 years old in good health. The chain employs TRBV29-1 and TRBJ2-4; 9 bases are shared with TRBD1. The sequenced sample was blood. The chain's CDR3 is CSVAVGQGLAKNIQYF. The CDR3 DNA follows: TGCAGCGTTGCTGTGGGACAGGGTTTGGCCAAAAACATTCAGTACTTC.